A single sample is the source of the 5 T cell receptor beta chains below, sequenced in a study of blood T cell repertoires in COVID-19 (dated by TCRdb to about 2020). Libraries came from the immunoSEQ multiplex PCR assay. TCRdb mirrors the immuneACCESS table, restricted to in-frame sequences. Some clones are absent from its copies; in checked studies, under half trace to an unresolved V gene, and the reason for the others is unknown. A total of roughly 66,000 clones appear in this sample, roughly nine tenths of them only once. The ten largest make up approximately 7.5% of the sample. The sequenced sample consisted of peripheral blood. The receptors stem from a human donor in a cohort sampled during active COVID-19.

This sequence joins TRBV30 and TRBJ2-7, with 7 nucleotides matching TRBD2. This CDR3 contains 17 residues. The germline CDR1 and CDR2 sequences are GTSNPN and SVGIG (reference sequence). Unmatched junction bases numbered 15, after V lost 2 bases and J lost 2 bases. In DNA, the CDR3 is TGTGCCTGGAGTAGGGCAGGGTCGGGCCTAGCGGCCTACGAGCAGTACTTC. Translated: CAWSRAGSGLAAYEQYF.

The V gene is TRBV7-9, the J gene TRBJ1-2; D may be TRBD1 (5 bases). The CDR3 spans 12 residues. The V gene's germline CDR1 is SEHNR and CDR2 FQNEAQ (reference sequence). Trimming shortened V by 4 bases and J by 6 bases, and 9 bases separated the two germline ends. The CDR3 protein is CASSSPQDGYTF. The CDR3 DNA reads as TGTGCCAGCAGCTCCCCACAGGATGGCTACACCTTC.

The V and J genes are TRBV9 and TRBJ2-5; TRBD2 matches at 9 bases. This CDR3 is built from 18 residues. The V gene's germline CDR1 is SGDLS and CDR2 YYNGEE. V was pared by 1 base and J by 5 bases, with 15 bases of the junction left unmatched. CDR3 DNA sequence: TGTGCCAGCAGCGTACCATTGAGCGGGAGGCCCGCACCGGAGACCCAGTACTTC. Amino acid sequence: CASSVPLSGRPAPETQYF. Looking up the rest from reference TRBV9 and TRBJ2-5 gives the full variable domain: DSGVTQTPKHLITATGQRVTLRCSPRSGDLSVYWYQQSLDQGLQFLIQYYNGEERAKGNILERFSAQQFPDLHSELNLSSLELGDSALYFCASSVPLSGRPAPETQYFGPGTRLLVL.

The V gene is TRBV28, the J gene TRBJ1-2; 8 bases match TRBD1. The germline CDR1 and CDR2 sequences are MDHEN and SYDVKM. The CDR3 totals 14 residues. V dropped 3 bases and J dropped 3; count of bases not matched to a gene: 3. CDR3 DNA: TGTGCCAGCAGTTTGGGGGGACAGGACTATGGCTACACCTTC. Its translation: CASSLGGQDYGYTF.

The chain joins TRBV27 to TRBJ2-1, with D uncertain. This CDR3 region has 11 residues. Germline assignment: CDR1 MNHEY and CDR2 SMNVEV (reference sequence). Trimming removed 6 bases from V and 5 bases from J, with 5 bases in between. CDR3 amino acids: CASSQDNEQFF. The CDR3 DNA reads TGTGCCAGCAGCCAGGACAATGAGCAGTTCTTC.